This TCR beta chain originates from a study of blood T cells in healthy people across ages (dated by TCRdb to between 2015 and 2016). Notes on the research overall: In model experiments, roughly one uniquely barcoded TCR beta cDNA molecule per two T cells was captured by template switching. To track age-related changes in TCR beta repertoire diversity, the study relied on deep sequencing normalized with unique cDNA molecular identifiers. The donors were split into four age groups: young (average around 15 years), middle-aged (39), aged (more than 55) and long-lived (82). To avoid experimental bias, donors of different ages were randomly spread across the sequencing lanes. For two donors (one aged 18 to 29 and one aged 80 or older), the study analyzed two additional independent replicas of 1 million unique cDNA reads from the same blood draw.

The receptor library was made with 5' RACE. A second PCR of about 7 to 12 cycles was run with a J-beta primer mix and a sample-barcoded 5' primer. Each TCR beta cDNA molecule received a unique molecular identifier from a template-switch 5' adaptor carrying 12 random nucleotides. Each sample yielded at least 2.5 million CDR3-containing paired-end reads. All of the RNA was converted into first-strand cDNA using the Mint cDNA synthesis kit, with a TRBC-specific oligonucleotide serving as the primer. All cDNA was treated with uracil-DNA glycosylase and then went through a first 18-cycle PCR with the universal primers M1SS and BC2_uni_R. As for the original processing: Each sample was normalized by randomly selecting 1 million high-quality reads, each carrying a distinct molecular identifier. Instead of being binned into consensus sequences, reads with shared molecular identifiers were discarded. CDR3 identification, clonotype clustering and error correction used MiTCR with a Q25 quality threshold and the strictest error-elimination algorithm. A nonparametric unseen species model with Euler transformation was used to estimate a lower bound on total TCR beta diversity. TCRdb reprocessed the public reads (quality trimming at Q25 with fastp, clone calling with MiXCR) and kept in-frame beta chains. CDR3 protein sequences are deduplicated, and each keeps its most common genes and DNA. TCRdb's processing, not the study's, gives the V and J calls here. This sample gives fewer than 2,000,000 distinct CDR3 sequences in total; roughly two fifths of them show up just once. More than 20% of the sample belongs to the ten largest clones.

The roughly 42 donors, aged about 6 to 95 years, were systemically healthy Caucasian individuals from Russia. Each donor gave roughly 9.5 milliliters of peripheral blood, collected into EDTA-treated Vacutainer tubes. PBMCs were isolated by Ficoll-Paque density-gradient centrifugation, with at least 7 million obtained per sample. Trizol reagent was used to extract total RNA from the PBMCs, yielding at least 5 micrograms per sample. For every donor, flow cytometry on a PBMC aliquot measured the percentage of naive CD45RAhigh/CD27high T cells. This clonotype was seen a handful of times. Its antigen has not been determined. Base qualities are missing; no much larger clone stands one base away. The germline V gene (reference sequence) provides CDR1 LNHNV and CDR2 YYDKDF. From V the trimming removes 1 base and from J it removes 7 bases, while the gene matches leave 11 bases of the junction unaccounted for. From the cysteine up to the phenylalanine, the CDR3 has a length of 17 residues. The read is trimmed to its CDR3 DNA, 51 bases read in frame from base 1.

Beyond this particular receptor, the publication reports: Estimates of total diversity based on one million sequenced T cells were regarded as lower bounds and as underestimates. Because donor CMV infection status was unknown, age-related changes in expanded clonotypes were potentially confounded. The percentage of naive T cells measured by flow cytometry correlated strongly with observed TCR beta diversity. Bulk unsorted PBMC profiling prevented conclusive comparison of naive and antigen-experienced compartments. Observed TCR beta diversity per million T cells fell roughly linearly with age, and a significant reduction was already apparent by age around 40. Compared with the aged group, the long-lived group had more naive CD4+ T cells, fewer expanded clones and increased TCR diversity, a pattern suggesting age selection.

The sequence came from a human donor in good health. Sequencing was performed on blood. The chain couples TRBV15 to TRBJ2-1; TRBD1 agrees with 9 junctional bases. This receptor has the CDR3 CATSRGGGQGLINEQFF. Read as DNA, the sequence is TGTGCCACCAGCAGAGGTGGGGGACAGGGTTTGATAAATGAGCAGTTCTTC.